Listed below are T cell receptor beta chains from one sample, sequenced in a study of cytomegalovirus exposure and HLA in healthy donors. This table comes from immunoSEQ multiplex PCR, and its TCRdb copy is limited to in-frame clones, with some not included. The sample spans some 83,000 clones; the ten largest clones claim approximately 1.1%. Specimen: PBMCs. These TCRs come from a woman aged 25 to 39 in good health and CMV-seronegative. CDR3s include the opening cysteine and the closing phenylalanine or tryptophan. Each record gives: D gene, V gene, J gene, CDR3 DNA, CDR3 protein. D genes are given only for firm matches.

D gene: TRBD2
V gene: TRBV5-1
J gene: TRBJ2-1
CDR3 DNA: TGCGCCAGCAGCTTGAGCGGGGGCTACAATGAGCAGTTCTTC
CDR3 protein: CASSLSGGYNEQFF

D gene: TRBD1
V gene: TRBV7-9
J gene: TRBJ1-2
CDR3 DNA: TGTGCCAGCAGCCCCCGGGACAGGGGAAGGGATGGCTACACCTTC
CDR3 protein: CASSPRDRGRDGYTF

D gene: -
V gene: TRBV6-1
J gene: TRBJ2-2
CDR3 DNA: TGTGCCAGCAGCGCGACAGGTACCGGGGAGCTGTTTTTT
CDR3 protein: CASSATGTGELFF

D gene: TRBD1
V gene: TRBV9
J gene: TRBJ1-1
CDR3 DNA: TGTGCCAGCAGCCCCCCAGACAGGGTGACTGAAGCTTTCTTT
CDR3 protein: CASSPPDRVTEAFF

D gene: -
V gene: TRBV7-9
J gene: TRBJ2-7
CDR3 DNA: TGTGCCAGCAGCCCGGTGGGGAGCAGCCGCGCCTACGAGCAGTACTTC
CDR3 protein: CASSPVGSSRAYEQYF

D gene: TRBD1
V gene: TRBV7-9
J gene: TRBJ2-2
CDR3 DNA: TGTGCCAGCAGCCCAAGGACAGGGGGTAGCACCGGGGAGCTGTTTTTT
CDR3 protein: CASSPRTGGSTGELFF

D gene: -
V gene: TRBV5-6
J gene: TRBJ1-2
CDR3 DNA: TGTGCCAGCAGCTTGGACGGCTATGGCTACACCTTC
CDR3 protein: CASSLDGYGYTF

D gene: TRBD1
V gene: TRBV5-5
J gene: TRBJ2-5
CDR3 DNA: TGTGCCAGCAGCGGCTGGACAGGAAACCAAGAGACCCAGTACTTC
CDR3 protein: CASSGWTGNQETQYF

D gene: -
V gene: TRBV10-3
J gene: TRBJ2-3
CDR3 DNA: TGTGCCATCAGTGAATCGACATCGTTCTCCAGCGGTCTCACAGATACGCAGTATTTT
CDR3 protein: CAISESTSFSSGLTDTQYF

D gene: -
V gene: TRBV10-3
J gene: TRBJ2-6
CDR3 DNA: TGTGCCATCAGTGAGTACGGCTCTGGGGCCAACGTCCTGACTTTC
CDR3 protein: CAISEYGSGANVLTF

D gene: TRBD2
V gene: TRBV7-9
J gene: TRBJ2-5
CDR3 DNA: TGTGCCAGCAGCTTAAGTCTAGCGGGAGAAGGAGAGACCCAGTACTTC
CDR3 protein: CASSLSLAGEGETQYF

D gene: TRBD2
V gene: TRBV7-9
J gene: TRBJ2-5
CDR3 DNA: TGTGCCAGCAGCTGGGGGACTATAGGGGAGACCCAGTACTTC
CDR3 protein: CASSWGTIGETQYF

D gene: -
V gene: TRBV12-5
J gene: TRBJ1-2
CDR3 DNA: TGTGCTAGTGGACATTCGGGGAGGGATAAGGGTGGCTACACCTTC
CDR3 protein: CASGHSGRDKGGYTF

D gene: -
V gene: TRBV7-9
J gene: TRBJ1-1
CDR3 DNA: TGTGCCAGCAGCTTAGGCGCAAATGAAGCTTTCTTT
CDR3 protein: CASSLGANEAFF